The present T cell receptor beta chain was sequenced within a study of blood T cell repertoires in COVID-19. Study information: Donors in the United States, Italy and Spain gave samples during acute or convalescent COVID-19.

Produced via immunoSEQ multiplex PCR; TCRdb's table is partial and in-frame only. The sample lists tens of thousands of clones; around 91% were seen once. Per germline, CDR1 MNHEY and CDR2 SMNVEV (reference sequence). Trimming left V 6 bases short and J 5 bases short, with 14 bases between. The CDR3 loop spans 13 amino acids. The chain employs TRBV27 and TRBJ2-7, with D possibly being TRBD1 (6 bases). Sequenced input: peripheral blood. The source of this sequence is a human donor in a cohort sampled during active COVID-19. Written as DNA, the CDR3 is TGTGCCAGCAGGCTAACAGGGTACCACGAGCAGTACTTC. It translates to CASRLTGYHEQYF.